This T cell receptor beta chain was found in a study of T cells in Graves' hyperthyroidism and ophthalmopathy. Diagnoses were established using clinical symptoms, serum thyroxine and TRAb, thyroid ultrasound and orbital computed tomography. This clonotype has ten or more counts. The germline gives CDR1 MNHNS, CDR2 SASEGT. The CDR3 loop spans 15 amino acids. The germline V and J ends were trimmed by 4 bases and 0 bases, with 11 bases remaining between them. TCR beta CDR3 region amplification was performed from RNA transcripts. The study used the HTBI primer set for a first-round RT-PCR of the TCR CDR3. TCRdb ran MiXCR on the multiplex PCR reads and lists one entry per CDR3 protein. The sample lists around 450,000 distinct CDR3 sequences; less than 20% were seen once.

The TCR originated in a woman aged 18-35 years with Graves' hyperthyroidism. The sequenced material came from blood. The rearrangement uses TRBV6-1 and TRBJ2-3; D unclear. The CDR3 here is CASSGLPLSTDTQYF. In DNA form, the CDR3 reads TGTGCCAGCAGTGGCCTTCCCCTCAGCACAGATACGCAGTATTTT.